This T cell receptor (beta chain) was identified in a study of CD4 T cells in relation to SARS-CoV-2 and coronaviruses. In the study overall: PBMCs were cultured with antigen for approximately nine days before TCR beta sequencing.

The CDR3 runs to 14 residues. The V gene's germline CDR1 is SGHDT and CDR2 YYEEEE. Trimming took 5 bases from V and 4 from J; bases not matched to a gene: 6. Regarding this clone: Its antigen is currently unknown.

Sequencing used immunoSEQ multiplex PCR; TCRdb keeps in-frame clones, though not all of them. Of around 15,000 clones detected, roughly 80% appear once; the ten largest clones hold around 9.6%. Before the COVID-19 pandemic, during about 2010-2018, CD4+ T cells were taken from unexposed donors. CD4+ T cells were isolated from the cells after about ten days of culture. As cell numbers allowed, unexposed-donor CD4+ T cells faced SARS-CoV-2 S/N and four cold-coronavirus spikes. This receptor was obtained from a human donor in good health. The sequenced sample was CD4+ T cells from PBMCs, cultured in vitro. The J gene is TRBJ1-3, the V gene TRBV5-6; TRBD1 aligns across 7 bases. The CDR3 coding sequence is TGTGCCAGCAGGGAACAGGGGCAGGGAAACACCATATATTTT. Its protein is CASREQGQGNTIYF.